The rows below give T cell receptor beta chains drawn from one sample of a study of cytomegalovirus exposure and HLA in healthy donors. TCRdb's table, derived via immunoSEQ multiplex PCR, lists solely in-frame clones and lacks some. The sample carries approximately 100,000 clones, under 80% recorded once. Sequencing used PBMCs. The receptors derive from a woman aged 45-65 years in good health and CMV-seropositive. CDR3s include the opening cysteine and the closing phenylalanine or tryptophan. The order of the fields is clone size, V gene, J gene, D gene, CDR3 protein, CDR3 DNA. The D gene is left open where the match is weak. Not all rows give a size; the values are once, few, many and, for expanded clones, a class.

-	TRBV27	TRBJ2-7	TRBD1	CASSSGGYEQYF	TGTGCCAGCAGTTCAGGGGGCTACGAGCAGTACTTC
-	TRBV7-9	TRBJ2-7	TRBD1	CASSLTGVLYEQYF	TGTGCCAGCAGCTTGACAGGGGTACTCTACGAGCAGTACTTC
-	TRBV5-6	TRBJ2-3	TRBD1	CASSLGDRVATQYF	TGTGCCAGCAGCTTAGGGGACAGGGTTGCTACGCAGTATTTT
-	TRBV13	TRBJ1-2	TRBD1	CASSPGQAAYGYTF	TGTGCCAGCAGCCCCGGACAGGCCGCCTATGGCTACACCTTC
-	TRBV9	TRBJ2-7	-	CASSTPRREQYF	TGTGCCAGCAGCACGCCAAGGAGAGAGCAGTACTTC
-	TRBV30	TRBJ1-5	TRBD1	CAWSAGTESQPQHF	TGTGCCTGGAGCGCCGGGACAGAGAGTCAGCCCCAGCATTTT
-	TRBV7-2	TRBJ2-7	-	CASSASGGGQYEQYF	TGTGCCAGCAGCGCATCAGGGGGAGGACAATACGAGCAGTACTTC
-	TRBV11-1	TRBJ1-2	TRBD1	CASSSRTGGFPDGYTF	TGTGCCAGCAGCTCGAGGACAGGGGGCTTTCCGGATGGCTACACCTTC
-	TRBV6-1	TRBJ2-7	-	CASSDPPSYEQYF	TGTGCCAGCAGTGACCCACCGAGCTACGAGCAGTACTTC
-	TRBV11-2	TRBJ2-1	TRBD2	CASSFGRSSYNEQFF	TGTGCCAGCAGCTTCGGGAGGAGCTCCTACAATGAGCAGTTCTTC
-	TRBV7-9	TRBJ2-7	TRBD1	CASSSPDRAAHEQYF	TGTGCCAGCAGCTCCCCGGACAGGGCGGCTCACGAGCAGTACTTC
-	TRBV2	TRBJ1-1	TRBD1	CASRLYRGIEAFF	TGTGCCAGCAGACTCTACAGGGGCATTGAAGCTTTCTTT
few	TRBV10-3	TRBJ1-3	-	CASGGRPMGGNTIYF	TGTGCCAGTGGGGGCAGGCCGATGGGAGGAAACACCATATATTTT
-	TRBV5-1	TRBJ2-3	TRBD2	CASSLGTSWTDTQYF	TGCGCCAGCAGCCTAGGGACTAGCTGGACAGATACGCAGTATTTT
-	TRBV15	TRBJ1-1	-	CATSRAGKEAFF	TGTGCCACCAGCAGGGCCGGGAAAGAAGCTTTCTTT
few	TRBV7-3	TRBJ2-2	-	CASSSGQSTGELFF	TGTGCCAGCAGCTCCGGACAGTCCACCGGGGAGCTGTTTTTT
-	TRBV7-8	TRBJ1-2	-	CASSLGRRRGGDMGYTF	TGTGCCAGCAGCCTAGGACGGAGGAGGGGTGGGGATATGGGCTACACCTTC
-	TRBV4-2	TRBJ2-1	-	CATDSGGYNEQFF	TGTGCCACCGATAGTGGAGGGTACAATGAGCAGTTCTTC
few	TRBV14	TRBJ1-1	-	CASSLLTGLNTEAFF	TGTGCCAGCAGCCTACTCACAGGGCTGAACACTGAAGCTTTCTTT
once	TRBV19	TRBJ2-1	-	CASSMSAQGWSYNEQFF	TGTGCCAGTAGTATGAGCGCACAGGGCTGGTCCTACAATGAGCAGTTCTTC
-	TRBV9	TRBJ2-2	TRBD2	CASSLIAGAGTGELFF	TGTGCCAGCAGCCTCATTGCGGGAGCGGGCACCGGGGAGCTGTTTTTT
-	TRBV4-1	TRBJ2-7	-	CASRVAAEWSYEQYF	TGCGCCAGCAGAGTCGCGGCGGAGTGGTCCTACGAGCAGTACTTC
-	TRBV11-3	TRBJ2-6	-	CASSLQGSGANVLTF	TGTGCCAGCAGCTTACAGGGTTCTGGGGCCAACGTCCTGACTTTC
-	TRBV4-1	TRBJ1-2	-	CASSQERVSLYGYTF	TGCGCCAGCAGCCAAGAGAGGGTGTCCCTGTATGGCTACACCTTC
-	TRBV5-4	TRBJ1-2	TRBD1	CASSFGGQGAPYGYTF	TGTGCCAGCAGCTTTGGTGGGCAGGGGGCCCCCTATGGCTACACCTTC
-	TRBV6-1	TRBJ2-2	-	CACWTANTGELFF	TGTGCCTGCTGGACTGCGAACACCGGGGAGCTGTTTTTT
-	TRBV6-1	TRBJ1-1	-	CASSVSQVYTEAFF	TGTGCCAGCAGTGTATCACAGGTTTACACTGAAGCTTTCTTT
-	TRBV30	TRBJ2-3	TRBD2	CAWRGTSGFYTDTQYF	TGTGCCTGGAGGGGGACTAGCGGCTTCTACACAGATACGCAGTATTTT
few	TRBV4-2	TRBJ1-1	-	CASSLGGSEAFF	TGTGCCAGCAGCCTTGGGGGGTCAGAAGCTTTCTTT
-	TRBV5-4	TRBJ2-5	-	CASSLADFRETQYF	TGTGCCAGCAGCTTGGCCGACTTCCGAGAGACCCAGTACTTC
-	TRBV9	TRBJ2-2	TRBD2	CASSIPLAGGATGELFF	TGTGCCAGCAGCATCCCTCTAGCGGGGGGCGCCACCGGGGAGCTGTTTTTT
-	TRBV15	TRBJ1-2	-	CATSRDRSYGYTF	TGTGCCACCAGCAGAGATCGCAGCTATGGCTACACCTTC
-	TRBV5-6	TRBJ2-1	TRBD2	CASTGAGGRHNEQFF	TGTGCCAGCACCGGGGCGGGGGGGCGGCACAATGAGCAGTTCTTC
few	TRBV29-1	TRBJ2-3	TRBD2	CSVEPLTGGPGTDTQYF	TGCAGCGTTGAACCCCTAACGGGAGGGCCCGGCACAGATACGCAGTATTTT
-	TRBV6-7	TRBJ1-1	-	CASSYHMDGSTEAFF	TGTGCCAGCAGTTACCACATGGACGGGAGCACTGAAGCTTTCTTT
-	TRBV29-1	TRBJ1-2	TRBD1	CSSTGGLGYGYTF	TGCAGCTCGACAGGGGGACTTGGCTATGGCTACACCTTC
-	TRBV5-1	TRBJ1-2	TRBD1	CASSLAGGNYGYTF	TGCGCCAGCAGCTTGGCAGGGGGCAACTATGGCTACACCTTC
-	TRBV30	TRBJ2-3	TRBD2	CAWGLAGARADTQYF	TGTGCCTGGGGACTAGCGGGGGCCAGAGCAGATACGCAGTATTTT
-	TRBV11-2	TRBJ1-2	-	CASSPRVGANSYGYTF	TGTGCCAGCAGCCCGCGGGTGGGGGCGAACTCCTATGGCTACACCTTC
-	TRBV4-1	TRBJ2-1	TRBD1	CASSQALGQGLNEQFF	TGCGCCAGCAGCCAAGCCCTCGGACAGGGTTTGAATGAGCAGTTCTTC
-	TRBV11-2	TRBJ2-7	-	CASSLLQTYEQYF	TGTGCCAGCAGCTTACTACAGACCTACGAGCAGTACTTC
few	TRBV4-2	TRBJ1-2	-	CASSPRARGDGYTF	TGTGCCAGCAGCCCCCGGGCCAGGGGCGATGGCTACACCTTC
-	TRBV7-8	TRBJ2-5	-	CASTRELGRGLETQYF	TGTGCCAGCACCCGAGAACTGGGAAGGGGTTTAGAGACCCAGTACTTC
once	TRBV5-4	TRBJ2-2	-	CASSRPLGGVAGELFF	TGTGCCAGCAGCCGCCCCTTAGGGGGGGTTGCCGGGGAGCTGTTTTTT
-	TRBV6-5	TRBJ1-1	-	CASGQGRRRNTEAFF	TGTGCCAGCGGGCAAGGGAGGCGGAGGAACACTGAAGCTTTCTTT
-	TRBV30	TRBJ2-5	TRBD2	CAWSVGTSGRETQYF	TGTGCCTGGAGCGTGGGGACTAGCGGGAGAGAGACCCAGTACTTC
-	TRBV7-9	TRBJ1-1	TRBD1	CASSPPTGLPEAFF	TGTGCCAGCAGCCCACCGACAGGGCTTCCTGAAGCTTTCTTT
-	TRBV5-5	TRBJ2-7	TRBD1	CASSSGTGRTYEQYF	TGTGCCAGCAGCTCCGGGACAGGGAGAACCTACGAGCAGTACTTC
once	TRBV27	TRBJ2-7	TRBD1	CASSVDRVNDEQYF	TGTGCCAGCAGTGTCGACAGGGTCAACGACGAGCAGTACTTC
-	TRBV5-1	TRBJ2-5	-	CASSLEGALAGFEETQYF	TGCGCCAGCAGCTTGGAGGGGGCCCTAGCGGGCTTCGAGGAGACCCAGTACTTC
-	TRBV4-1	TRBJ2-2	-	CASSQLGQHFTGELFF	TGCGCCAGCAGCCAACTGGGTCAGCACTTCACCGGGGAGCTGTTTTTT
-	TRBV6-4	TRBJ1-2	-	CASSPTATANYGYAF	TGTGCCAGCAGCCCGACCGCGACAGCTAACTATGGCTACGCCTTC
-	TRBV5-1	TRBJ1-1	TRBD1	CASSSGTGLENTEAFF	TGCGCCAGCAGCTCCGGGACAGGGTTGGAGAACACTGAAGCTTTCTTT
-	TRBV9	TRBJ1-1	TRBD1	CASSGRDRGNTEAFF	TGTGCCAGCAGCGGTCGGGACAGGGGGAACACTGAAGCTTTCTTT